These T cell receptor beta chains were read from a single sample in a study of cytomegalovirus exposure and HLA in healthy donors. Clones were sequenced by immunoSEQ multiplex PCR, and TCRdb holds only the in-frame ones, with some missing. This sample has around 200,000 clones; 65% to 85% occur once, and the top ten carry 2.8%. The sequenced sample consisted of PBMCs. The source of these receptors is a woman aged 18-29 years in good health and CMV-seropositive. Each CDR3 is given with its conserved first and last residue. D genes are given only for firm matches.

v_gene	d_gene	j_gene	CDR3aa	CDR3nt
TRBV7-2	NA	TRBJ1-1	CASSLAVRGRRGLGMNTEAFF	TGTGCCAGCAGCCTAGCAGTGCGGGGGAGGAGAGGATTGGGGATGAACACTGAAGCTTTCTTT
TRBV7-8	TRBD1	TRBJ2-1	CASSLALRGSNNEQFF	TGTGCCAGCAGCTTAGCGCTCAGGGGGTCTAACAATGAGCAGTTCTTC
TRBV5-1	NA	TRBJ2-7	CASSYNTGSYEQYF	TGCGCCAGCAGCTACAACACAGGGTCATACGAGCAGTACTTC
TRBV6-5	NA	TRBJ1-4	CASSQTDHNEKLFF	TGTGCCAGCAGCCAGACAGACCATAATGAAAAACTGTTTTTT
TRBV5-6	NA	TRBJ1-3	CASSSGFSGNTIYF	TGTGCCAGCAGCTCAGGGTTCTCCGGAAACACCATATATTTT
TRBV2	TRBD1	TRBJ2-1	CASIRGFRTVYNEQFF	TGTGCCAGCATCAGGGGGTTTAGAACGGTATACAATGAGCAGTTCTTC
TRBV19	NA	TRBJ2-5	CATAEDFETQYF	TGTGCCACTGCAGAAGATTTCGAGACCCAGTACTTC
TRBV6-1	TRBD1	TRBJ2-2	CASSRGQANTGELFF	TGTGCCAGCAGCAGGGGACAGGCGAACACCGGGGAGCTGTTTTTT
TRBV5-6	NA	TRBJ1-1	CASSPVGGAEGTEAFF	TGTGCCAGCAGCCCTGTCGGAGGGGCTGAAGGAACTGAAGCTTTCTTT
TRBV5-1	NA	TRBJ1-1	CASSRELNTEAFF	TGCGCCAGCAGCAGGGAGTTGAACACTGAAGCTTTCTTT